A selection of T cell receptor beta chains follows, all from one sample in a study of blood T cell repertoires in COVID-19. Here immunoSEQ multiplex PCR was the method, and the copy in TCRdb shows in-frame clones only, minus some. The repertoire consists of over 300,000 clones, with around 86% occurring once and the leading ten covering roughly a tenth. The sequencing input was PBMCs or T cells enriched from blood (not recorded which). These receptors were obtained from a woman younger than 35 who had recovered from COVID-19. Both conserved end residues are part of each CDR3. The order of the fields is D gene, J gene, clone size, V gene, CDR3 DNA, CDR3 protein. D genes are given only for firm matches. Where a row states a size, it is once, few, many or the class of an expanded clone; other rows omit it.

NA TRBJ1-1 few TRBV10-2 TGCGCCAGCAGTGACAGGGCTACAGGCGACCTTGAAGCTTTCTTT CASSDRATGDLEAFF
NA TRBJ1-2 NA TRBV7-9 TGTGCCAGCAGCCCGGTGATAAGGACAGACTATGGCTACACCTTC CASSPVIRTDYGYTF
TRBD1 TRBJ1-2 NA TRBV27 TGTGCCAGCAGGCCGACAGGGGGCGCGAAAGTGGGTGGCTACACCTTC CASRPTGGAKVGGYTF
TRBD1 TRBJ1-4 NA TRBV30 TGTGCCTGCCCGCACGGGACAGGGAATGAAAAACTGTTTTTT CACPHGTGNEKLFF
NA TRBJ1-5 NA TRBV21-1 TGTGCCAGCAGCAAAGGAGGGAGAAGGAACAGGGTGGGCAATCAGCCCCAGCATTTT CASSKGGRRNRVGNQPQHF
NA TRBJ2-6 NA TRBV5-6 TGTGCCAGCAGCCTAGGGGGTGCTGGGGCCAACGTCCTGACTTTC CASSLGGAGANVLTF
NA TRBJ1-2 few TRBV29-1 TGCAGCGTTGAAGACCCAAACACCTCTGGCTACACCTTC CSVEDPNTSGYTF
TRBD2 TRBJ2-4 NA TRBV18 TGTGCCAGCTCACCACCGGGACTAGCGGGGGTCAAAAACATTCAGTACTTC CASSPPGLAGVKNIQYF
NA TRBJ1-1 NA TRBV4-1 TGCGCCAGCACCCAAGTAGGGAGAGGAGAAGCTTTCTTT CASTQVGRGEAFF
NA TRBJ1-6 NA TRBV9 TGTGCCAGCAGCGTAGGTGCTCCACTTTCACCCCTCCACTTT CASSVGAPLSPLHF
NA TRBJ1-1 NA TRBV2 TGTGCCAGCAGTGAAGCGCTTCCGAGGAATACGCGAGCTTTCTTT CASSEALPRNTRAFF
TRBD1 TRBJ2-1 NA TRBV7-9 TGTGCCAGCAGCCCCGACAGGGGCGAGCAGTTCTTC CASSPDRGEQFF
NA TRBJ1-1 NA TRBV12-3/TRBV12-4 TGTGCCAGCAGTTTACGGGACGGGAGTGAAGCTTTCTTT CASSLRDGSEAFF
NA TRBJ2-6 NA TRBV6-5 TGTGCCAGCAGTAAGGGGAACCCTGGGGCCAACGTCCTGACTTTC CASSKGNPGANVLTF
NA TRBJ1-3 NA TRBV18 TGTGCCAGCTCATACTCCTCTGGAAACACCATATATTTT CASSYSSGNTIYF
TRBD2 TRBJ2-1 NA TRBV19 TGTGCCAGTAGCGACCGGGCGGGAGGTTACAATGAGCAGTTCTTC CASSDRAGGYNEQFF
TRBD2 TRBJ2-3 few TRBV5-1 TGCGCCAGCAGCATACGGACTAGCGGGAGCACAGATACGCAGTATTTT CASSIRTSGSTDTQYF
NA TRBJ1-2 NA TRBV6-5 TGTGCCAGCAGCTTGTACAGTCATGCTCAAGGCTACACCTTC CASSLYSHAQGYTF
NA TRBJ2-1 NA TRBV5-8 TGTGCCAGCAGCTTCGGGGTATCTGTCTACAATGAGCAGTTCTTC CASSFGVSVYNEQFF
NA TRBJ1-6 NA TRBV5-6 TGTGCCAGCAGCTTCCGGTACTCACCCCTCCACTTT CASSFRYSPLHF
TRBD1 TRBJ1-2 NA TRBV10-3 TGTGCCATCAGGACAGGGGCCCAGAACTATGGCTACACCTTC CAIRTGAQNYGYTF
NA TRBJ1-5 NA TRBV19 TGTGCCAGTAGTAGGGCTGGGGGCACCTATCAGCCCCAGCATTTT CASSRAGGTYQPQHF
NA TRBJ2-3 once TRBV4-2 TGTGCCAGCAGCCAAGATTCGGCGGCAGATACGCAGTATTTT CASSQDSAADTQYF
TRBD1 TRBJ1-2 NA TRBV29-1 TGCAGCGTTGACCTGACAGGGAATGGCTACACCTTC CSVDLTGNGYTF
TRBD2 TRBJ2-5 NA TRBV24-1 TGTGCCACCAGTGAGGCGGGGGACCAAGAGACCCAGTACTTC CATSEAGDQETQYF
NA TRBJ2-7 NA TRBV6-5 TGTGCCAGCAGGGTTCAGGGCTCCTACGAGCAGTACTTC CASRVQGSYEQYF
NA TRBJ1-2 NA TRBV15 TGTGCCACCAGCAGACACGAGGGCGCGAATGGCTACACCTTC CATSRHEGANGYTF
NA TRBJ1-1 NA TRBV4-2 TGTGCCAGCAGCCAAGATCCCCAGGGGACTGAAGCTTTCTTT CASSQDPQGTEAFF
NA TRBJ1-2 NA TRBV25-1 TGTGCCAGCACCCCGTGGCAGGGCTTGGGCTACACCTTC CASTPWQGLGYTF
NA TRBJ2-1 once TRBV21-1 TGTGCCAGCAGCTGGGGACTAGCGGGGGTAAATTCGGGCAATGAGCAGTTCTTC CASSWGLAGVNSGNEQFF
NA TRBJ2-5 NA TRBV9 TGTGCCAGCAGCCCCGCCCAGGGGACCCAGTACTTC CASSPAQGTQYF
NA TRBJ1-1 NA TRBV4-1 TGCGCCAGCAGCCAAGAGCGGGGGGAGAACACTGAAGCTTTCTTT CASSQERGENTEAFF
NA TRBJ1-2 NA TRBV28 TGTGCCAGCAGCTCAGACAGCTATGGCTACACCTTC CASSSDSYGYTF
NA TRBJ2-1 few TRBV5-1 TGCGCCAGCAGCTTGGGGGGAGATACCACCTACAATGAGCAGTTCTTC CASSLGGDTTYNEQFF
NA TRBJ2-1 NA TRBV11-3 TGTGCCAGCAGCTCACTCCAGGCACCCAATGAGCAGTTCTTC CASSSLQAPNEQFF
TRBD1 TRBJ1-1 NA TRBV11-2 TGTGCCAGCAGCTCCCGACAGGGGCCTGACACTGAAGCTTTCTTT CASSSRQGPDTEAFF
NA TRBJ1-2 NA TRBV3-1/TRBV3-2 TGTGCCAGCAGCCAAGATCGTAGGGGGGGTGGCTATGGCTACACCTTC CASSQDRRGGGYGYTF
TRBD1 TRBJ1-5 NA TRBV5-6 TGTGCCAGCAGCTTCAGAGGGGACAGCCATCAGCCCCAGCATTTT CASSFRGDSHQPQHF
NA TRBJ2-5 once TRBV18 TGTGCCAGCTCCCCCCTGGGGTCGGAGGGAGAGACCCAGTACTTC CASSPLGSEGETQYF
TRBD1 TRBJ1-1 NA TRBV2 TGTGCCAGCACCGAAACCGGGACAGTGAACACTGAAGCTTTCTTT CASTETGTVNTEAFF
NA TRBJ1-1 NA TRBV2 TGTGCCAGCAGGGGACAGAACACTGAAGCTTTCTTT CASRGQNTEAFF
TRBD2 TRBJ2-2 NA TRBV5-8 TGTGCCAGCAGCCCCCGACTTCGGGGGGGGACCGGGGAGCTGTTTTTT CASSPRLRGGTGELFF
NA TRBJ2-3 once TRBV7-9 TGTGCCAGCAGCTTTACAGGGGGGGGCACAGATACGCAGTATTTT CASSFTGGGTDTQYF
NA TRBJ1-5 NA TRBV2 TGTGCCAGCACCCTCCAGTATAGCAATCAGCCCCAGCATTTT CASTLQYSNQPQHF
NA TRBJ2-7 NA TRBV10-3 TGTGCCATCAGTGAGCCCACCTACGAGCAGTACTTC CAISEPTYEQYF
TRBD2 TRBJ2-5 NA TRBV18 TGTGCCAGCTCACCCAGGACTTCCATAGCGGGGGGAGAGACCCAGTACTTC CASSPRTSIAGGETQYF
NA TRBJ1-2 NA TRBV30 TGTGCCTCCCTAGGGGGGGCCTCTAACTATGGCTACACCTTC CASLGGASNYGYTF
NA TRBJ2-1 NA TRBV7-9 TGTGCCAGCAGCTTAGGACTAAGGAGCGCCAATGAGCAGTTCTTC CASSLGLRSANEQFF
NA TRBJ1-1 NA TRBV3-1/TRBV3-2 TGTGCCAGCAGCCCCCGTTTGAGGCCTCCGCGCGGTGCTGAAGCTTTCTTT CASSPRLRPPRGAEAFF